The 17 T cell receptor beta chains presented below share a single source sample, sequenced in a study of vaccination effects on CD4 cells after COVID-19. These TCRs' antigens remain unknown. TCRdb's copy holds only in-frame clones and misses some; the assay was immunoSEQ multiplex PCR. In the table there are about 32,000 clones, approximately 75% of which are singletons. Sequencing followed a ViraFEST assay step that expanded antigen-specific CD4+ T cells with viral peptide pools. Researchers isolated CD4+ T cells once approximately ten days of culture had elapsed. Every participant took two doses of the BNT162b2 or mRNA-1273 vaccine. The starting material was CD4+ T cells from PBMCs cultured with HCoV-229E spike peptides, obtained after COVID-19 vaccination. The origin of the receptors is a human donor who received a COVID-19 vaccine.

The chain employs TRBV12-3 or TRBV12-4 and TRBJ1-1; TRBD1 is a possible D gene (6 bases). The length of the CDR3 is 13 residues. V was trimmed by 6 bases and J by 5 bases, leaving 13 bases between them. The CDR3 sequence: CASSSYQGTEAFF. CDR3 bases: TGTGCCAGCAGCTCTTACCAGGGGACTGAAGCTTTCTTT.

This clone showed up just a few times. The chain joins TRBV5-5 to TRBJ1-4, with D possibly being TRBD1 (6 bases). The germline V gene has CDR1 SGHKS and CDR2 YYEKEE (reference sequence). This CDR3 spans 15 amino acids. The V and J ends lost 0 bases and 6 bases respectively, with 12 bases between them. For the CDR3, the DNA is TGTGCCAGCAGCTTGGGGGTCCGGACAGATGAAAAACTGTTTTTT. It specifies CASSLGVRTDEKLFF.

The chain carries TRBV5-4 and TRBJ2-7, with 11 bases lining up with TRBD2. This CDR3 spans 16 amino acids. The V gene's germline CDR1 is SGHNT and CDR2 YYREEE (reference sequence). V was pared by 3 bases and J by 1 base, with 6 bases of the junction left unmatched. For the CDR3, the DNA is TGTGCCAGCAGCTCAATGCTAGCGGGAGGATCCTACGAGCAGTACTTC. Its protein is CASSSMLAGGSYEQYF.

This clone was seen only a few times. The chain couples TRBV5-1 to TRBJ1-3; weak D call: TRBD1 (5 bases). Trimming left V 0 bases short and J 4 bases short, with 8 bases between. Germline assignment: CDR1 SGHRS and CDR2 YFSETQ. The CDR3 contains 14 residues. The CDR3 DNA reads TGCGCCAGCAGCTTGGCAGGGTACGGAAACACCATATATTTT. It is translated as CASSLAGYGNTIYF.

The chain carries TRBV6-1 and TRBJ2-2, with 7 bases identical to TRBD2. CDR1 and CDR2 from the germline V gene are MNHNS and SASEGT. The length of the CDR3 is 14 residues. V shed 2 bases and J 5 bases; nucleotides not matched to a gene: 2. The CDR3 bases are TGTGCCAGCAGTGAACTAGCGGAGACCGGGGAGCTGTTTTTT. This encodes CASSELAETGELFF.

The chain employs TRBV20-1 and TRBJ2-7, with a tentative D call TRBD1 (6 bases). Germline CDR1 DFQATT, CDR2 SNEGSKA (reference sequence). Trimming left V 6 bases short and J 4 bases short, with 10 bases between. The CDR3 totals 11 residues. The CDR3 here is CSARDKYEQYF. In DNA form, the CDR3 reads TGCAGTGCAAGGGACAAGTACGAGCAGTACTTC.

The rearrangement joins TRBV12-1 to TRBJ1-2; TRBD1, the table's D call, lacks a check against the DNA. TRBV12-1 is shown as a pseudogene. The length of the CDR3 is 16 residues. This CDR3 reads CASSFWTGENNYGYTF. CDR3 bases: TGTGCCAGCAGCTTTTGGACAGGAGAAAATAACTATGGCTACACCTTC.

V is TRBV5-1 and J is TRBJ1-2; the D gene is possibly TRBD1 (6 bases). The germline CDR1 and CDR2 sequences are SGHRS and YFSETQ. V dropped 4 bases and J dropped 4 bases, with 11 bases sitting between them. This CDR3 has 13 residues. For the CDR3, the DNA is TGCGCCAGCAGCGTGGACAGAATCTATGGCTACACCTTC. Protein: CASSVDRIYGYTF.

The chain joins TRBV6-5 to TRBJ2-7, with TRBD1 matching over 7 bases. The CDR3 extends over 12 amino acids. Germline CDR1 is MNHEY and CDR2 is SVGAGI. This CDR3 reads CAVRGPIYEQYF. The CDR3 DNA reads TGTGCTGTGAGGGGGCCTATCTACGAGCAGTACTTC.

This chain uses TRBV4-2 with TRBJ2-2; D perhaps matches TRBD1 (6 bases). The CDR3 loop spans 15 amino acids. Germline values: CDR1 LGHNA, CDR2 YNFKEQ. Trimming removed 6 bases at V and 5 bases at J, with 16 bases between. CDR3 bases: TGTGCCAGCAGTCTGGACGGGACACGAACCGGGGAGCTGTTTTTT. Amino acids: CASSLDGTRTGELFF.

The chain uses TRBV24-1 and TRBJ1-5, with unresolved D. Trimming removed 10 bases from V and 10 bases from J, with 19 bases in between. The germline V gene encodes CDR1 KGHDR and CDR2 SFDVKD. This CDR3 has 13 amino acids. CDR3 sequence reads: CATGSIGRSPQHF. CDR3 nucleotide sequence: TGTGCCACGGGGAGCATAGGGCGCTCCCCCCAGCATTTT.

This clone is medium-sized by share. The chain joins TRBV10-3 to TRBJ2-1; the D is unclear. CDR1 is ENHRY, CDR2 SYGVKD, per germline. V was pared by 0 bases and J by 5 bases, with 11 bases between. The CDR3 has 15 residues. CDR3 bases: TGTGCCATCAGTGAGTCTGGTGGGCGTCACAATGAGCAGTTCTTC. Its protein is CAISESGGRHNEQFF.

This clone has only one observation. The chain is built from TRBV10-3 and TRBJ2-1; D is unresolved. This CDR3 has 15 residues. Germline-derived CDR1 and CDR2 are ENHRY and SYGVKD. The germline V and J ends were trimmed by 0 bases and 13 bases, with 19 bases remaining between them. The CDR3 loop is CAISESTGALYLQFF. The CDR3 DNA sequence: TGTGCCATCAGTGAGTCAACGGGTGCCCTATATTTACAGTTCTTC.

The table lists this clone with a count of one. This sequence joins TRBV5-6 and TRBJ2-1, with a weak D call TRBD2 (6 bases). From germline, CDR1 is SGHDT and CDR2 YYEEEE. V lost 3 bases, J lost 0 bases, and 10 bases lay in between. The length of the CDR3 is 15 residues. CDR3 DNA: TGTGCCAGCAGCTCCGGGGGACTCTCCTACAATGAGCAGTTCTTC. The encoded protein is CASSSGGLSYNEQFF.

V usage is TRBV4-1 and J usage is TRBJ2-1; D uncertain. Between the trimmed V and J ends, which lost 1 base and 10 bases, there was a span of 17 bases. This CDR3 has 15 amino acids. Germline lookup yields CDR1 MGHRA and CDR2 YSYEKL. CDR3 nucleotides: TGCGCCAGCAGCCAAGGCGCCATCTTACCACCCGAGCAGTTCTTC. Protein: CASSQGAILPPEQFF.

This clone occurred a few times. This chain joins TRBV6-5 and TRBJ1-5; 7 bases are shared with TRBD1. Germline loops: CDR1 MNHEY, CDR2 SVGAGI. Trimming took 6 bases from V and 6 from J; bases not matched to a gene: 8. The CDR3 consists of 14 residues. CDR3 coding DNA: TGTGCCAGCAGACGAACAGGGGCTCGTCAGCCCCAGCATTTT. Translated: CASRRTGARQPQHF.

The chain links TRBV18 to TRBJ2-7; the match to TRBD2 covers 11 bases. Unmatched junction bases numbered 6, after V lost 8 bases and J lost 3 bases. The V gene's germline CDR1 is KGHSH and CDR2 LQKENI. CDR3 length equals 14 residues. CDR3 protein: CASKTGTSGYEQYF. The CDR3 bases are TGTGCCAGCAAAACAGGGACTAGCGGCTACGAGCAGTACTTC.